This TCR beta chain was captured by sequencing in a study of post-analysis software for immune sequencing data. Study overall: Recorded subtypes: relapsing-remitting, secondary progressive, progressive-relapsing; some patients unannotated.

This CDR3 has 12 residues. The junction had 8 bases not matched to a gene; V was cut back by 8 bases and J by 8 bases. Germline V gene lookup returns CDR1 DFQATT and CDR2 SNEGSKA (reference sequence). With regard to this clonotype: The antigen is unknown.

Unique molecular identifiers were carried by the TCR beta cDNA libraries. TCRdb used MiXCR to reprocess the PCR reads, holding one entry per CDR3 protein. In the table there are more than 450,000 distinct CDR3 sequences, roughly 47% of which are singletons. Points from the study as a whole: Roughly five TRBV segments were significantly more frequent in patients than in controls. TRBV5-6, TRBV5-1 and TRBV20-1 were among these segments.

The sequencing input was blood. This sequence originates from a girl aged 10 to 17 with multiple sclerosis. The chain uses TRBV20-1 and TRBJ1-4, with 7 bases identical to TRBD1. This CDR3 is CSTNRDREKLFF. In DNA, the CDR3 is TGCAGTACGAACCGGGACAGAGAAAAACTGTTTTTT.